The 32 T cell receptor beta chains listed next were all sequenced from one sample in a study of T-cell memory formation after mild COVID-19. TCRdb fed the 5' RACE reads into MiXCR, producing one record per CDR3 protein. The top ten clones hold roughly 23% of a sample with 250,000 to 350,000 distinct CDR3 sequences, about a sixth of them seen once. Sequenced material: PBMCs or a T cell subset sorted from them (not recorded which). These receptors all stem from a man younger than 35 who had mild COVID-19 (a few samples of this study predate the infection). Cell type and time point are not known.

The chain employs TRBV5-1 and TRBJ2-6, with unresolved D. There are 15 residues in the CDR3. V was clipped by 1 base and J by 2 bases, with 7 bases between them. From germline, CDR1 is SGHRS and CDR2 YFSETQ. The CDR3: CASSLTRAGANVLTF. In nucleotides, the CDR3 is TGCGCCAGCAGCTTGACTCGGGCTGGGGCCAACGTCCTGACTTTC.

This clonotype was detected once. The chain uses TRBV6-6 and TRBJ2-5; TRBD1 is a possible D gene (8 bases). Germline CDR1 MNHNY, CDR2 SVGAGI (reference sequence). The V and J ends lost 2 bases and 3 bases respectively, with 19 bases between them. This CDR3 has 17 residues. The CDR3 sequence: CASSYPHRTGREETQYF. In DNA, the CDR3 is TGTGCCAGCAGTTACCCCCATAGGACAGGGAGGGAAGAGACCCAGTACTTC.

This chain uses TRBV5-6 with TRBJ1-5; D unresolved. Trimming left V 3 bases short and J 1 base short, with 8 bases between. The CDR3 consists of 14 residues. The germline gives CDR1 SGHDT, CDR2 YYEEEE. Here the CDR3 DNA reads TGTGCCAGCAGCTCCAAGGAGAGCAATCAGCCCCAGCATTTT. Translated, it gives CASSSKESNQPQHF.

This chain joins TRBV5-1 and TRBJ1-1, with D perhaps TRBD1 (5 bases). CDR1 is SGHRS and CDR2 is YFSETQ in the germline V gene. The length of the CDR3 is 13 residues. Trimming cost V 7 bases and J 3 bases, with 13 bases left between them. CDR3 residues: CASGSGGYTEAFF. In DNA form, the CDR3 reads TGCGCCAGCGGCTCCGGGGGGTACACTGAAGCTTTCTTT.

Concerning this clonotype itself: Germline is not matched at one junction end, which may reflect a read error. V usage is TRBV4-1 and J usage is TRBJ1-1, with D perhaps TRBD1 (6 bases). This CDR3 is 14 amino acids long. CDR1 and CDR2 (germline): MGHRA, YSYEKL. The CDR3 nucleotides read TGCGCCAGCAGCCAGGTTAGGGGGAACGCTGAAGCTTTCTTT. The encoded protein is CASSQVRGNAEAFF.

The CDR3 reads CASSLLGVSTDTQYF. CDR3 in DNA: TGTGCCAGCAGCTTATTAGGGGTTAGCACAGATACGCAGTATTTT. This rearrangement joins TRBV7-3 to TRBJ2-3; maybe TRBD1 (5 bases). The CDR3 covers 15 residues. Germline CDR1 is SGHTA and CDR2 is FQGTGA. Deletions cut 2 bases from V and 0 bases from J, with 9 bases between.

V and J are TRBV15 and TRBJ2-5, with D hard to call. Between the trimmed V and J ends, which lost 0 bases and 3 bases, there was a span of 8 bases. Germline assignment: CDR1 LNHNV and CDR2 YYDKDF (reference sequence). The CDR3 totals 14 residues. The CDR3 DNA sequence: TGTGCCACCAGCAGAGACGCATCTAAAGAGACCCAGTACTTC. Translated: CATSRDASKETQYF.

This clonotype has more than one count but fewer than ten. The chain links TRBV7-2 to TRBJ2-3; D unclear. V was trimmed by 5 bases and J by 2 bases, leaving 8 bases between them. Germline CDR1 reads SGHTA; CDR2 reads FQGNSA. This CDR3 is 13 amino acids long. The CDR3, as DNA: TGTGCCAGCAGCCCTCGTGACACAGATACGCAGTATTTT. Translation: CASSPRDTDTQYF.

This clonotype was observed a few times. DNA of the CDR3: TGTGCCAGCAGTTTCGAGTTCTCGGAGACCCAGTACTTC. Protein product: CASSFEFSETQYF. The chain carries TRBV12-3 or TRBV12-4 and TRBJ2-5; D not resolved. The V gene lost 3 bases and the J gene lost 5 bases, with 10 bases spanning the gap. CDR3 size: 13 residues.

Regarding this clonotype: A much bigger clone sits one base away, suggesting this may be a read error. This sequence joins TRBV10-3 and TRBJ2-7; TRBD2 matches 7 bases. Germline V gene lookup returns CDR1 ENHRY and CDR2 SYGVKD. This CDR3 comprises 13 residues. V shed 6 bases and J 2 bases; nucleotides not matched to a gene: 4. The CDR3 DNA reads TGTGCCATCAGGGGGGGGTCCGCCTACGAGCAGTACTTC. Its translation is CAIRGGSAYEQYF.

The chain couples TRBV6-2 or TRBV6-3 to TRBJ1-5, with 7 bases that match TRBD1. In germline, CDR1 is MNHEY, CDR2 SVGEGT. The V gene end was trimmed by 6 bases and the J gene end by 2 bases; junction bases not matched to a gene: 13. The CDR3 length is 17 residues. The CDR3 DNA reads TGTGCCAGCAGCCTCGCAGGGACAGACTTTGGCAATCAGCCCCAGCATTTT. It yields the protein CASSLAGTDFGNQPQHF.

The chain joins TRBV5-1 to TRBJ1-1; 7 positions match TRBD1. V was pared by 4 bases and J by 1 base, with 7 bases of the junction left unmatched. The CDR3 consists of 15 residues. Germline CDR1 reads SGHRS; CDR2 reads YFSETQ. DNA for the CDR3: TGCGCCAGCAGCGACTCCGGGACAGAGAACACTGAAGCTTTCTTT. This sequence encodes CASSDSGTENTEAFF.

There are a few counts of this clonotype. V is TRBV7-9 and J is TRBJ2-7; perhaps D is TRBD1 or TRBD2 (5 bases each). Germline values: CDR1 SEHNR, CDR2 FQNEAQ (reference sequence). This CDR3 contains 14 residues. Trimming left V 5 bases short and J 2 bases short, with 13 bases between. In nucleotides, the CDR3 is TGTGCCAGCAGCCCCCGGGACGGTCCCTACGAGCAGTACTTC. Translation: CASSPRDGPYEQYF.

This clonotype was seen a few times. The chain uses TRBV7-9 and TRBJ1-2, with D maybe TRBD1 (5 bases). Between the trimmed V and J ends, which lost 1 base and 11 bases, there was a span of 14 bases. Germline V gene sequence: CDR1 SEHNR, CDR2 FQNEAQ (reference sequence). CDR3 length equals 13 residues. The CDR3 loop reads CASSLDGQGRYTF. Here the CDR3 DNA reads TGTGCCAGCAGCTTAGACGGGCAGGGCCGATACACCTTC.

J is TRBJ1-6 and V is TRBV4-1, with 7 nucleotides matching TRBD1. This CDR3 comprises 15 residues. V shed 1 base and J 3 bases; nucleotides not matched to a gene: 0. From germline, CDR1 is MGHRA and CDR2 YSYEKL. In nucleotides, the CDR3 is TGCGCCAGCAGCCAAGGGACAGGCTATAATTCACCCCTCCACTTT. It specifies CASSQGTGYNSPLHF.

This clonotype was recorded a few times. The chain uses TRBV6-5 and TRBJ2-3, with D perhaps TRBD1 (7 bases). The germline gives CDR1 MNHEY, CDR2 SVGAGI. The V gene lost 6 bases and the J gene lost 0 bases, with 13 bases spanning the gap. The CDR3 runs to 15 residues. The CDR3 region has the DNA TGTGCCAGCAGCTTACAGGGGACTAGCACAGATACGCAGTATTTT. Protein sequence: CASSLQGTSTDTQYF.

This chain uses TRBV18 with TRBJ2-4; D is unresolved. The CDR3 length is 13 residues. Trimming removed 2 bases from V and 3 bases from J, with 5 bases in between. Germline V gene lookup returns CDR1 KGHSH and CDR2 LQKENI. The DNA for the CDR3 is TGTGCCAGCTCACCAGGGGTCAAAAACATTCAGTACTTC. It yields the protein CASSPGVKNIQYF.

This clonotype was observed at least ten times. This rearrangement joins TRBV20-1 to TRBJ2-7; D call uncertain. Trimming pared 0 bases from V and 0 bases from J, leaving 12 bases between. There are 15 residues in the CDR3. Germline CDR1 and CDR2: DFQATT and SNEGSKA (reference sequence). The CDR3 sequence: CSARESGSSSYEQYV. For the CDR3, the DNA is TGCAGTGCTAGAGAATCGGGCTCCAGCTCCTACGAGCAGTACGTC.

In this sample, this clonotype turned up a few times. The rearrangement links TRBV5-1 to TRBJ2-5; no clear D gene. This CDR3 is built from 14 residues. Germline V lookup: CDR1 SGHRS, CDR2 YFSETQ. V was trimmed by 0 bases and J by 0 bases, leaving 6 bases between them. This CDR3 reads CASSLGADQETQYF. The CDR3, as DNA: TGCGCCAGCAGCTTGGGTGCAGACCAAGAGACCCAGTACTTC.

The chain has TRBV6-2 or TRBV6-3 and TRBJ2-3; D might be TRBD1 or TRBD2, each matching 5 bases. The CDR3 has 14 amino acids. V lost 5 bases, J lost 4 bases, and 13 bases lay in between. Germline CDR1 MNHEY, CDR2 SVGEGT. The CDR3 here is CASSTGLISDTQYF. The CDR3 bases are TGTGCCAGCAGTACAGGACTGATCTCAGATACGCAGTATTTT.

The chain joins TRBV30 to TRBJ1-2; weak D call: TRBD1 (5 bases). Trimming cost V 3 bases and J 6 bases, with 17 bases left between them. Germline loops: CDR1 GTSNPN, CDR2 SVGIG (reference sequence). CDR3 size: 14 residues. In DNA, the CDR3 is TGTGCCTGGAGGGGGAGCGGGGCAGGGAATGGCTACACCTTC. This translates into CAWRGSGAGNGYTF.

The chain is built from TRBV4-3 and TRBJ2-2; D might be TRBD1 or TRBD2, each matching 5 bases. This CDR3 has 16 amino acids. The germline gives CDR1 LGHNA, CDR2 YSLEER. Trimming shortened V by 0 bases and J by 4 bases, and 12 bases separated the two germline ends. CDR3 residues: CASSQDPGTGTGELFF. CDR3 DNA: TGCGCCAGCAGCCAAGATCCAGGGACGGGCACCGGGGAGCTGTTTTTT.

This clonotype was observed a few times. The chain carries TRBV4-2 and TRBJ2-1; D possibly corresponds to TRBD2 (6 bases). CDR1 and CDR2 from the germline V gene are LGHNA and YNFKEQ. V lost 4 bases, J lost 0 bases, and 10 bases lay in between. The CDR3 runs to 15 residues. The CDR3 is CASSRGAYSYNEQFF. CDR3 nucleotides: TGTGCCAGCAGCCGCGGGGCTTACTCCTACAATGAGCAGTTCTTC.

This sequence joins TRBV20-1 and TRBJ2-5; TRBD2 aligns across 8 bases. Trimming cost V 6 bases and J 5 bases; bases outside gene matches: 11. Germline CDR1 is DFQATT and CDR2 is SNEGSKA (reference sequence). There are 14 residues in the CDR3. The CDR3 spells CSAPRAGGRETQYF. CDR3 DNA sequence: TGCAGTGCGCCGAGGGCGGGGGGCCGGGAGACCCAGTACTTC.

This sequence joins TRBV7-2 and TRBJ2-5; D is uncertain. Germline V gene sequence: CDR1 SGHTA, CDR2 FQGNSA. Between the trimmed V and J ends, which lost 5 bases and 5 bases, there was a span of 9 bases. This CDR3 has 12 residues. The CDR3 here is CASSSHGETQYF. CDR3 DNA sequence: TGTGCCAGCAGCAGCCACGGCGAGACCCAGTACTTC. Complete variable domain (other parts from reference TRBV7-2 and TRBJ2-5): GAGVSQSPSNKVTEKGKDVELRCDPISGHTALYWYRQSLGQGLEFLIYFQGNSAPDKSGLPSDRFSAERTGGSVSTLTIQRTQQEDSAVYLCASSSHGETQYFGPGTRLLVL.

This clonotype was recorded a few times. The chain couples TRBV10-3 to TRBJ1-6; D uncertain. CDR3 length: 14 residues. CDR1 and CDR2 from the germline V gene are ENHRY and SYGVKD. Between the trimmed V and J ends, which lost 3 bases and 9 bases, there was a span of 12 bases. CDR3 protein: CAISDGYLASPLHF. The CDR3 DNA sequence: TGTGCCATCAGTGACGGCTATCTAGCTTCACCCCTCCACTTT.

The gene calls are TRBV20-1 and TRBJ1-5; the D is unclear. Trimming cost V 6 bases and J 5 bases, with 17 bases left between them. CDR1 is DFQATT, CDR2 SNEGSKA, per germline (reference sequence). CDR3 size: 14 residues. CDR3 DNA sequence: TGCAGTGCCCCGGACCTCAATTCGGATCAGCCCCAGCATTTT. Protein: CSAPDLNSDQPQHF.

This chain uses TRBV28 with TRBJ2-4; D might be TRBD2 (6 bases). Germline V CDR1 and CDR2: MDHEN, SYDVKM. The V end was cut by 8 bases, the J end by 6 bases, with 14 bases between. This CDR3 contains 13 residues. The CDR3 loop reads CASLRGGGNIQYF. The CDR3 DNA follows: TGTGCCAGCTTGCGGGGAGGTGGAAACATTCAGTACTTC. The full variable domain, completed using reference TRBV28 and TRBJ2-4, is DVKVTQSSRYLVKRTGEKVFLECVQDMDHENMFWYRQDPGLGLRLIYFSYDVKMKEKGDIPEGYSVSREKKERFSLILESASTNQTSMYLCASLRGGGNIQYFGAGTRLSVL.

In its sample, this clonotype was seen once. The chain's CDR3 is CASSLSSLPGSPLHF. The DNA of the CDR3 is TGTGCCAGCAGCCTTTCATCCCTCCCCGGTTCACCCCTCCACTTT. This sequence joins TRBV4-2 and TRBJ1-6, with unresolved D. The CDR3 runs to 15 residues. Germline-derived CDR1 and CDR2 are LGHNA and YNFKEQ. The V end was cut by 4 bases, the J end by 9 bases, with 16 bases between.

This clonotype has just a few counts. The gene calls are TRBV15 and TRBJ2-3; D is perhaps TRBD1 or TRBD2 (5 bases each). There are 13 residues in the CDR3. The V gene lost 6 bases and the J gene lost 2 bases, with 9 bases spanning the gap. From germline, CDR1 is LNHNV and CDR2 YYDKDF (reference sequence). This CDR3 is CATRRGFTDTQYF. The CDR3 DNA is TGTGCCACCAGGAGGGGCTTCACAGATACGCAGTATTTT.

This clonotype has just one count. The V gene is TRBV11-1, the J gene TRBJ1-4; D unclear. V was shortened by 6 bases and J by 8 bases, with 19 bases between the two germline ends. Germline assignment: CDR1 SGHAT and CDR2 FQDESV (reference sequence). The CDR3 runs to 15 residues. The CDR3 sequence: CASSATSTGGEKLFF. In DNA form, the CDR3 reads TGTGCCAGCAGTGCCACTTCGACCGGAGGGGAAAAACTGTTTTTT.

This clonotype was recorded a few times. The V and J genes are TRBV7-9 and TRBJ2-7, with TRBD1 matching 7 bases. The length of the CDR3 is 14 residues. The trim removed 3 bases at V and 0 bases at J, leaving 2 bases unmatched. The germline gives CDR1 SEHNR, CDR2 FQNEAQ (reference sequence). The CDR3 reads CASSFGTVSYEQYF. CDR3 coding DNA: TGTGCCAGCAGCTTCGGGACAGTCTCCTACGAGCAGTACTTC.